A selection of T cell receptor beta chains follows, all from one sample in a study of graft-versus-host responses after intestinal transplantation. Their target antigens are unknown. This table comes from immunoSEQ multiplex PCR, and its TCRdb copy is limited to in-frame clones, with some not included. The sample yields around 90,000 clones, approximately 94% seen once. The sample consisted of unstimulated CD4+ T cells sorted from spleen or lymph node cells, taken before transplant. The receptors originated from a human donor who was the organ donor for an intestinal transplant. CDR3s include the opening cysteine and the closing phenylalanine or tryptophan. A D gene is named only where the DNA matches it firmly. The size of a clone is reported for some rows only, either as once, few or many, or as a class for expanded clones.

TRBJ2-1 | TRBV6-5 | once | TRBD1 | TGTGCCAGCAGTTACCAGGGGGCGTTTTACAATGAGCAGTTCTTC | CASSYQGAFYNEQFF
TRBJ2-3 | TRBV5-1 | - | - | TGCGCCAGCACTTTGGACTCCCCCCCAGATACGCAGTATTTT | CASTLDSPPDTQYF
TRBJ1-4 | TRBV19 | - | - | TGTGCCAGTAGTATTAGGTCACCTTCAACTAATGAAAAACTGTTTTTT | CASSIRSPSTNEKLFF
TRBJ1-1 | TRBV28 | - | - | TGTGCCAGCAGTTCGTCAGGAGAGGGACGGATGAACACTGAAGCTTTCTTT | CASSSSGEGRMNTEAFF
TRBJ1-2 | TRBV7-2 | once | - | TGTGCCAGCACCGAGGTTCAGGGCCGCTATGGCTACACCTTC | CASTEVQGRYGYTF
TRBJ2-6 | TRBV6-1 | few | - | TGTGCCAGCAGTGAATCGGGGGCTGGGGCCAACGTCCTGACTTTC | CASSESGAGANVLTF
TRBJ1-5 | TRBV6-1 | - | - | TGTGCCAGCAGTGAAATTCGGACAGTTAGCAATCAGCCCCAGCATTTT | CASSEIRTVSNQPQHF
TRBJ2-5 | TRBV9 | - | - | TGTGCCAGCAGCGTAGGGATGGGGGAAAGAGAGACCCAGTACTTC | CASSVGMGERETQYF
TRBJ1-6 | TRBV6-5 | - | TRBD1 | TGTGCCAGCAGCTTCGGACAGGGGAATTCACCCCTCCACTTT | CASSFGQGNSPLHF
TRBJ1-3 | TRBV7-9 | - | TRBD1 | TGTGCCAGCAGCGGACAAAACAGGGGCTCTGGAAACACCATATATTTT | CASSGQNRGSGNTIYF
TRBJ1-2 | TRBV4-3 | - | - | TGCGCCAGCAGCACCCGACTACGTGGCTATAATGGCTACACCTTC | CASSTRLRGYNGYTF
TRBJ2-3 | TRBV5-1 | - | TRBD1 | TGCGCCAGCAGCTTGGAGGGACAGGGTTTTTCAGATACGCAGTATTTT | CASSLEGQGFSDTQYF
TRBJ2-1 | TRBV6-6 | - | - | TGTGCCAGCAGTTACTATTCGGGGGCCTCCTACAATGAGCAGTTCTTC | CASSYYSGASYNEQFF
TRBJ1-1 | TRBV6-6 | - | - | TGTGCCAGCATCTTAAACACTGAAGCTTTCTTT | CASILNTEAFF
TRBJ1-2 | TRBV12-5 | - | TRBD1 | TGTGCTAGTGGTTTGTCATCGGGACAGGCGATCTATGGCTACACCTTC | CASGLSSGQAIYGYTF
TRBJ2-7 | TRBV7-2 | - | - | TGTGCCAGCAGCTTAGATTCGGGGACCTACTACGAGCAGTACTTC | CASSLDSGTYYEQYF
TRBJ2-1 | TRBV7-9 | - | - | TGTGCCAGCACCCTCGAGGGCAATGAGCAGTTCTTC | CASTLEGNEQFF
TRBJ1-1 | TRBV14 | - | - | TGTGCCAGCAGCCAAGATTGGGGCAGGAGAACTGAAGCTTTCTTT | CASSQDWGRRTEAFF
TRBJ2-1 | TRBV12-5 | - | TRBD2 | TGTGCTAGTGGTTTGTCTCGGGGGGACGGGTACAATGAGCAGTTCTTC | CASGLSRGDGYNEQFF
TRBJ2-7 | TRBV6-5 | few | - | TGTGCCAGCAGTTACTCGAGTGTCAGTGCCTACGAGCAGTACTTC | CASSYSSVSAYEQYF
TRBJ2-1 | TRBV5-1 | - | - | TGCGCCAGCAGCCCCGGACAGTACAATGAGCAGTTCTTC | CASSPGQYNEQFF
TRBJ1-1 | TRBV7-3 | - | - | TGTGCCAGCAGCTTAATTGGGAGGGGGAACACTGAAGCTTTCTTT | CASSLIGRGNTEAFF
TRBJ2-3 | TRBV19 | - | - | TGTGCCAGTAGTATGCCGACAGATACGCAGTATTTT | CASSMPTDTQYF
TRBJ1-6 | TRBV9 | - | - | TGTGCCAGCAGCTCAAAACGGGAGGGGTCTAATTCACCCCTCCACTTT | CASSSKREGSNSPLHF
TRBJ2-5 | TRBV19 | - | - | TGTGCCAGTAGTAAAGGGGGGTACCAAGAGACCCAGTACTTC | CASSKGGYQETQYF
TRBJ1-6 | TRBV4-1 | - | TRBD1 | TGCGCCAGCAGCCAAACGGGACAGGGGTTTTATTCACCCCTCCACTTT | CASSQTGQGFYSPLHF
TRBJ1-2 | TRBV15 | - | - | TGTGCCACCAGCAGAGACAGGGCCTCCTATGGCTACACCTTC | CATSRDRASYGYTF
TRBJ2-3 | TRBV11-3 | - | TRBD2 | TGTGCCAGCAGTGGACTAGGAACAGATACGCAGTATTTT | CASSGLGTDTQYF
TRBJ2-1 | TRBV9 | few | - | TGTGCCAGCAGCCCGGGACCCAAGGACTACAATGAGCAGTTCTTC | CASSPGPKDYNEQFF
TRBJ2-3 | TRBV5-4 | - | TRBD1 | TGTGCCAGCAGCACAGATACACAGGGGGATACGCAGTATTTT | CASSTDTQGDTQYF
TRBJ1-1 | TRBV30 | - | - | TGTGCCTGGAGTGTACGTGGGAACACTGAAGCTTTCTTT | CAWSVRGNTEAFF
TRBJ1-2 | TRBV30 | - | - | TGTGCCTGGAGCAGGGACCCGTCAGGGTCGGGCTACACCTTC | CAWSRDPSGSGYTF
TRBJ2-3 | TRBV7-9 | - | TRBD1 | TGTGCCAGCAGCTTAGACGGTCAGGGGGCTTCAGATACGCAGTATTTT | CASSLDGQGASDTQYF
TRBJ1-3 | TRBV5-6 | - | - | TGTGCCAGCAGCTTGGCCGGGGCCGACTACACCATATATTTT | CASSLAGADYTIYF
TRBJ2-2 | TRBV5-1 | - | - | TGCGCCAGCAGCTTGGTTGGGGGGAGCGACACCGGGGAGCTGTTTTTT | CASSLVGGSDTGELFF
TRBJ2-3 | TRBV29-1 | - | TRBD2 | TGCAGCGTTAGACTAGCGGGGTTCACAGATACGCAGTATTTT | CSVRLAGFTDTQYF
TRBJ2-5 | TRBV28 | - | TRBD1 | TGTGCCAGCAGGGGGGGACAGGAAGAGACCCAGTACTTC | CASRGGQEETQYF
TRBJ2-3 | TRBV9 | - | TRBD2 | TGTGCCAGCAGTGTGGTGAGCGGGGATACTCCGCAGTATTTT | CASSVVSGDTPQYF
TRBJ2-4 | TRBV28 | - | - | TGTGCCAGCAGTTTAGCCGGGGTAAAAAACATTCAGTACTTC | CASSLAGVKNIQYF
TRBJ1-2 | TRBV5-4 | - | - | TGTGCCAGCAAAATTGGTTCAGGGAGCCTGAACTATGGCTACACCTTC | CASKIGSGSLNYGYTF
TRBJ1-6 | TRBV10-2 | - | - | TGCGCCAGCAGTGACGGCAATTCACCCCTCCACTTT | CASSDGNSPLHF
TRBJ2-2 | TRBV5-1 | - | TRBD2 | TGCGCCAGCAGCTTCGCGGGGGTACGGACCGGGGAGCTGTTTTTT | CASSFAGVRTGELFF
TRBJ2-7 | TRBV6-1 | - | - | TGTGCCAGCAGTGAAGTGGGCAGAGGACGCGAGCAGTACTTC | CASSEVGRGREQYF
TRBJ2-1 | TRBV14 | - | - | TGTGCCAGCAGCCAACAGGGGAGGAGCTCCTACAATGAGCAGTTCTTC | CASSQQGRSSYNEQFF
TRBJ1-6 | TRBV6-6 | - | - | TGTGCCAGCAGAGAGGAGGGCTATAATTCACCCCTCCACTTT | CASREEGYNSPLHF